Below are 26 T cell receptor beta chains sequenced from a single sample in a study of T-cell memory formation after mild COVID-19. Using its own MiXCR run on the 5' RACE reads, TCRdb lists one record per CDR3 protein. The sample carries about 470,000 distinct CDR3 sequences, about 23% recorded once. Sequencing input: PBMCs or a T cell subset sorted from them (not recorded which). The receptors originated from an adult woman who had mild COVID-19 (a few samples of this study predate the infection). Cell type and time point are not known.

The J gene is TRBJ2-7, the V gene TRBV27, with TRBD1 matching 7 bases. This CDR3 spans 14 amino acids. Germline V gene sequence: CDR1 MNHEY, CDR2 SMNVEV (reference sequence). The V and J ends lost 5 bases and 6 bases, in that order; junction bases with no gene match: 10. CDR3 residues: CASSPNPGGSEQYF. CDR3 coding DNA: TGTGCCAGCAGTCCCAACCCAGGGGGAAGCGAGCAGTACTTC.

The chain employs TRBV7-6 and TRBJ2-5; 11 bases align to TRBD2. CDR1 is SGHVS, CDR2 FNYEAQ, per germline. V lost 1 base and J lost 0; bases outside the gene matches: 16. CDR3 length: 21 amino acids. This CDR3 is CASSLVPGLAVVTEYQETQYF. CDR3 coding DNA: TGTGCCAGCAGCTTAGTGCCGGGACTAGCGGTGGTAACTGAGTACCAAGAGACCCAGTACTTC.

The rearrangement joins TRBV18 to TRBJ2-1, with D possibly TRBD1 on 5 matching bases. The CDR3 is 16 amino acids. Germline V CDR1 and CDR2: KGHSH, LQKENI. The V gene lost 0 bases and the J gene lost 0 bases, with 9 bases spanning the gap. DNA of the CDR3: TGTGCCAGCTCACCACCGGTCAGGGACTCCTACAATGAGCAGTTCTTC. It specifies CASSPPVRDSYNEQFF. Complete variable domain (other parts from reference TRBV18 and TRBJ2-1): NAGVMQNPRHLVRRRGQEARLRCSPMKGHSHVYWYRQLPEEGLKFMVYLQKENIIDESGMPKERFSAEFPKEGPSILRIQQVVRGDSAAYFCASSPPVRDSYNEQFFGPGTRLTVL.

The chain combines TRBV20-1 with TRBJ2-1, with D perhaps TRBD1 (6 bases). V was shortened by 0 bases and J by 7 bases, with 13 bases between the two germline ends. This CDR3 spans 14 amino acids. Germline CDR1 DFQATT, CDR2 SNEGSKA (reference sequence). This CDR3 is CSARDRKRGNEQFF. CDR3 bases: TGCAGTGCTAGAGATCGGAAGAGGGGGAATGAGCAGTTCTTC.

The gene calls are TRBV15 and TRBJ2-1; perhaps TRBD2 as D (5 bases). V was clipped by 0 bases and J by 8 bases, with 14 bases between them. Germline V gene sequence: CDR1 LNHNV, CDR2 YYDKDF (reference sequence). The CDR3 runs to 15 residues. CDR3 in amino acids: CATSRDWWLGDEQFF. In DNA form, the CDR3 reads TGTGCCACCAGCAGAGATTGGTGGCTCGGGGATGAGCAGTTCTTC.

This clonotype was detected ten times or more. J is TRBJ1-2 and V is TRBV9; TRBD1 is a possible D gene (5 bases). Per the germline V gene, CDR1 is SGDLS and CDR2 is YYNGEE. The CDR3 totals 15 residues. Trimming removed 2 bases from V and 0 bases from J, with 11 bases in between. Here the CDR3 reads CASSVGGTANYGYTF. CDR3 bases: TGTGCCAGCAGCGTCGGGGGTACCGCTAACTATGGCTACACCTTC. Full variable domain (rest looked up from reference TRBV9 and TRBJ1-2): DSGVTQTPKHLITATGQRVTLRCSPRSGDLSVYWYQQSLDQGLQFLIQYYNGEERAKGNILERFSAQQFPDLHSELNLSSLELGDSALYFCASSVGGTANYGYTFGSGTRLTVV.

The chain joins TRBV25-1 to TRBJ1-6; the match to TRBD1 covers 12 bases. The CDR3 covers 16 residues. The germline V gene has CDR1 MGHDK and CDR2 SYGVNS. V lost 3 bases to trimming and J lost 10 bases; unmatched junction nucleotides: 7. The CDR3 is CASSDLLGTGGSPLHF. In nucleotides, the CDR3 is TGTGCCAGCAGTGACCTTCTCGGGACAGGGGGCTCACCCCTCCACTTT.

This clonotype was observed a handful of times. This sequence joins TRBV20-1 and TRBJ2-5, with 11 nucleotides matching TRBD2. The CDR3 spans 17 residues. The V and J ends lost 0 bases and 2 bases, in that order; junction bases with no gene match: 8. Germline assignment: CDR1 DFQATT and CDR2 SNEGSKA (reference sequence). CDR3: CSARDFRLAGLQETQYF. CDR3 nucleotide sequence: TGCAGTGCTAGAGATTTTCGACTAGCGGGGTTGCAAGAGACCCAGTACTTC.

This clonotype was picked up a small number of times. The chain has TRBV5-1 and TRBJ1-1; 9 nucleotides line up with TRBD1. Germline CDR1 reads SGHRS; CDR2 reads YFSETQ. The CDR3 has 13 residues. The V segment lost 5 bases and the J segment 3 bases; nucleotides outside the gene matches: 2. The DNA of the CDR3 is TGCGCCAGCAGACAGGGGGCCGACACTGAAGCTTTCTTT. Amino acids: CASRQGADTEAFF.

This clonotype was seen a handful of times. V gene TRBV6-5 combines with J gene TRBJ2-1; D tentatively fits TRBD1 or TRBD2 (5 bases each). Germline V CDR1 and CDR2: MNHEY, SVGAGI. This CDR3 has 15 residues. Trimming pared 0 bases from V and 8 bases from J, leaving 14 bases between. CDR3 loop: CASSYSGPGLDEQFF. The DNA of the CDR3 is TGTGCCAGCAGTTACTCGGGACCAGGTTTAGATGAGCAGTTCTTC.

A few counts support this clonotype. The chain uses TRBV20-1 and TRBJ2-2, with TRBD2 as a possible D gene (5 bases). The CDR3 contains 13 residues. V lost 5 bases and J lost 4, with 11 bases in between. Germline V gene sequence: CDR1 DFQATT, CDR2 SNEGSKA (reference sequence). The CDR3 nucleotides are TGCAGTGCTCAGGACTCGAGCACCGGGGAGCTGTTTTTT. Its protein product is CSAQDSSTGELFF.

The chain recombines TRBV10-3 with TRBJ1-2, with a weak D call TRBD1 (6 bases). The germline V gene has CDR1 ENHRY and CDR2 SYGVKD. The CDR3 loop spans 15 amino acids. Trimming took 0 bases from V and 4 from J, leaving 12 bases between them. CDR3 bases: TGTGCCATCAGTGAGTCATACGCCAGGGGCTATGGCTACACCTTC. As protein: CAISESYARGYGYTF.

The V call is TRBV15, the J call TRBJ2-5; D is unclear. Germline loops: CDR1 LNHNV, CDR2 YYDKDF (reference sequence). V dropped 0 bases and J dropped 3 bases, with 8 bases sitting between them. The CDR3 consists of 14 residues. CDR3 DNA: TGTGCCACCAGCAGAGATAGGGCAGAAGAGACCCAGTACTTC. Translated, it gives CATSRDRAEETQYF.

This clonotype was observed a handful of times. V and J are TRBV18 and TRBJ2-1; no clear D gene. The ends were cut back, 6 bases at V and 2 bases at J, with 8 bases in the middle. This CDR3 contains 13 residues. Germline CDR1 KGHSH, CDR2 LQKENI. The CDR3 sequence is CASSSTPYNEQFF. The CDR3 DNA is TGTGCCAGCTCTTCGACCCCCTACAATGAGCAGTTCTTC.

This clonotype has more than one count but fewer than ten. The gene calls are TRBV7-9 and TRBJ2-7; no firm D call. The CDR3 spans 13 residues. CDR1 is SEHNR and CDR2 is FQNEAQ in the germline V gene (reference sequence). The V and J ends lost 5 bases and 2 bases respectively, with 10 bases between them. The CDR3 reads CASSPPQTYEQYF. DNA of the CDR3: TGTGCCAGCAGCCCCCCGCAGACCTACGAGCAGTACTTC. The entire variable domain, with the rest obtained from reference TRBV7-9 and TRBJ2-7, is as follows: DTGVSQNPRHKITKRGQNVTFRCDPISEHNRLYWYRQTLGQGPEFLTYFQNEAQLEKSRLLSDRFSAERPKGSFSTLEIQRTEQGDSAMYLCASSPPQTYEQYFGPGTRLTVT.

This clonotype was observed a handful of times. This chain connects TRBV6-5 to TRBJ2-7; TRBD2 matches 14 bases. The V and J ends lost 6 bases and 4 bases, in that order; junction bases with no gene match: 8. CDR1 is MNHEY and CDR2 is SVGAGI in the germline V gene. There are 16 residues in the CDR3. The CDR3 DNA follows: TGTGCCAGCAGCCCCGGGACTAGCGGGAGTGTGTACGAGCAGTACTTC. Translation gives CASSPGTSGSVYEQYF.

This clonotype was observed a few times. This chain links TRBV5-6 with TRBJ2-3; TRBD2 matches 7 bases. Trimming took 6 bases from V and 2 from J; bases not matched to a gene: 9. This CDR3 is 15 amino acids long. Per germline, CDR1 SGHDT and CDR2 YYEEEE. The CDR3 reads CASTKGGGSTDTQYF. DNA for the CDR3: TGTGCCAGCACTAAGGGCGGGGGATCCACAGATACGCAGTATTTT.

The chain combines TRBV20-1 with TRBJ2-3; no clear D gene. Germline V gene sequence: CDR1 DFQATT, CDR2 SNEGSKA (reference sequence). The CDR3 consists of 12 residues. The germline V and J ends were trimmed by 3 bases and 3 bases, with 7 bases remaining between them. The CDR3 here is CSASLETDTQYF. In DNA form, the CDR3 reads TGCAGTGCTAGCCTTGAGACAGATACGCAGTATTTT.

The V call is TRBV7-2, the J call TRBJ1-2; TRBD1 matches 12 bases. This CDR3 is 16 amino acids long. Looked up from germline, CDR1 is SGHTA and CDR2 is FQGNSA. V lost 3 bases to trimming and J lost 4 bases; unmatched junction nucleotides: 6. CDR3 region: CASSFGTGGSLYGYTF. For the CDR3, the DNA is TGTGCCAGCAGCTTTGGGACAGGGGGCTCACTCTATGGCTACACCTTC.

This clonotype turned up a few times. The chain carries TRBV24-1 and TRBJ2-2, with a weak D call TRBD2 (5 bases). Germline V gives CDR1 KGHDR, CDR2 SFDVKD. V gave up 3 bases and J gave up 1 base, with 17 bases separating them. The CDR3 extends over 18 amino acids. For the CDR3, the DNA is TGTGCCACCAGTGATCCGAACAGAAACACTAGGAACACCGGGGAGCTGTTTTTT. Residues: CATSDPNRNTRNTGELFF.

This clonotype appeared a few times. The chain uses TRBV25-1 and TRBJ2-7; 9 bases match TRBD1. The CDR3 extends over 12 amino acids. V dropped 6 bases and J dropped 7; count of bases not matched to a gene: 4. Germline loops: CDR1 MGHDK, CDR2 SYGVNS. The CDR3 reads CASSGQGREQYF. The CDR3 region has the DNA TGTGCCAGCAGCGGACAGGGGAGGGAGCAGTACTTC.

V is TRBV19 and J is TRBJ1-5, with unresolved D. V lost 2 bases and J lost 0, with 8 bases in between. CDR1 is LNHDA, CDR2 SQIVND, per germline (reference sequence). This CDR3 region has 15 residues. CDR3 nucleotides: TGTGCCAGTAGTATACGACACGATAGCAATCAGCCCCAGCATTTT. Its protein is CASSIRHDSNQPQHF.

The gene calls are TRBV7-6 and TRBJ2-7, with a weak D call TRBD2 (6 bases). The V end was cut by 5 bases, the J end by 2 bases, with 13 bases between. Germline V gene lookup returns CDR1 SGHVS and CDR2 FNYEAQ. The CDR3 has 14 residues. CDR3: CASSRSGTPYEQYF. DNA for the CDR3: TGTGCCAGCAGCCGATCTGGGACTCCCTACGAGCAGTACTTC.

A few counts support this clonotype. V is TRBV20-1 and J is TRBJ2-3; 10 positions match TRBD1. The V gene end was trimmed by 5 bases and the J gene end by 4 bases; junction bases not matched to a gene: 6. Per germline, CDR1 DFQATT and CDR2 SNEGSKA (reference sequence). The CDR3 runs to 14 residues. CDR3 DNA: TGCAGTGCTTTAGGGACAGGGGTCCCAGATACGCAGTATTTT. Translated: CSALGTGVPDTQYF.

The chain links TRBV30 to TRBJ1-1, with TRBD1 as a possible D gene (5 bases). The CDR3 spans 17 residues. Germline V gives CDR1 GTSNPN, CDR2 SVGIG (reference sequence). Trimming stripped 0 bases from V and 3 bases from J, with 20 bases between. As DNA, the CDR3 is TGTGCCTGGAGTGTTCTTCGAAGGAGGGGAAGAGACACTGAAGCTTTCTTT. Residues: CAWSVLRRRGRDTEAFF.

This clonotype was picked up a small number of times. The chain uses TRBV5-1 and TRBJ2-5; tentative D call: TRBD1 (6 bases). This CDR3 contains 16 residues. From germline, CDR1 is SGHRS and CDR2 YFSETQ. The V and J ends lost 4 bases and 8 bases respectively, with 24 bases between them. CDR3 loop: CASSKDRLTVGDTQYF. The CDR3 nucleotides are TGCGCCAGCAGCAAAGACAGGTTAACAGTTGGGGATACCCAGTACTTC.